This T cell receptor beta chain was recorded in a study of blood T cell repertoires in COVID-19. Using immunoSEQ multiplex PCR, the repertoire was profiled, and TCRdb retains in-frame clones only, with some absent. The sample holds about 100,000 clones, approximately 88% seen once. The CDR3 runs to 11 residues. Germline V lookup: CDR1 DFQATT, CDR2 SNEGSKA (reference sequence). The sequence was collected from a woman in her sixties with acute or convalescent COVID-19. The chain recombines TRBV20-1 with TRBJ2-7, with a tentative D call TRBD2 (5 bases). The sample taken for sequencing was peripheral blood. CDR3 protein: CRTGRGYEQYF. CDR3 nucleotides: TGCAGGACGGGGAGAGGCTACGAGCAGTACTTC.